What follows is one T cell receptor (beta chain) and its context. These data come from a study of T cell changes during pregnancy in multiple sclerosis. TCRdb keeps only in-frame clones here, not all; method: immunoSEQ multiplex PCR. The data hold around 50,000 clones, with around 90% observed a single time. J gave up 0 bases and V 10 bases, and 6 bases lay outside the gene matches. Germline V lookup: CDR1 MNHEY, CDR2 SMNVEV (reference sequence). The length of the CDR3 is 14 residues. Sequenced here: CD4+ T cells from peripheral blood mononuclear cells, sampled after pregnancy. The rearrangement joins TRBV27 to TRBJ2-1; 7 bases fit TRBD2. This TCR derives from a female donor in good health, enrolled as a control in a pregnancy study. In DNA, the CDR3 is TGTGCCACCCGACGCGGGAGCTCCTACAATGAGCAGTTCTTC. Residues: CATRRGSSYNEQFF.